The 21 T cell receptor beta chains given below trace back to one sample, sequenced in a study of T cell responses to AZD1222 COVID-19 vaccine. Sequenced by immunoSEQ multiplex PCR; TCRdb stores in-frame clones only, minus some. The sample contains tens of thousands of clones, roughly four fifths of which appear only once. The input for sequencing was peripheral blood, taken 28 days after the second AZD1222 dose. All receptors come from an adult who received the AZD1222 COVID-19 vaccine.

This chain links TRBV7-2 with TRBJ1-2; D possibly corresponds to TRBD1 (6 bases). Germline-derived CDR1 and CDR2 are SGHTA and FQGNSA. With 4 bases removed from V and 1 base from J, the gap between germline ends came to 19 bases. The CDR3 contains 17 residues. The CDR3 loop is CASSSTLQGQHNYGYTF. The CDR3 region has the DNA TGTGCCAGCAGCTCAACCTTACAGGGCCAACATAACTATGGCTACACCTTC.

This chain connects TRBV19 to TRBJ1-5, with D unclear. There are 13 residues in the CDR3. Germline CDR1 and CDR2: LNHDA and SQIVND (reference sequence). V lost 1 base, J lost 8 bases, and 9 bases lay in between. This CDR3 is CASSIGRREPQHF. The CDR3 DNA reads TGTGCCAGTAGTATAGGGAGGAGAGAGCCCCAGCATTTT.

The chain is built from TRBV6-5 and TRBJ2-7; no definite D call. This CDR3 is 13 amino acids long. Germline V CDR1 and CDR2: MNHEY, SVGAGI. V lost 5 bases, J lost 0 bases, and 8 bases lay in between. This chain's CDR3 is CASSLDFSYEQYF. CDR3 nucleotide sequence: TGTGCCAGCAGTCTGGATTTCTCCTACGAGCAGTACTTC.

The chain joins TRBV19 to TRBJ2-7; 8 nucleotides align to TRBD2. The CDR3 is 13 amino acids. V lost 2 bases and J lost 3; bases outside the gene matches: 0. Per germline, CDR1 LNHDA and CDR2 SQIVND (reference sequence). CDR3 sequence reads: CASSITSGYEQYF. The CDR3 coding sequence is TGTGCCAGTAGTATAACTAGCGGCTACGAGCAGTACTTC.

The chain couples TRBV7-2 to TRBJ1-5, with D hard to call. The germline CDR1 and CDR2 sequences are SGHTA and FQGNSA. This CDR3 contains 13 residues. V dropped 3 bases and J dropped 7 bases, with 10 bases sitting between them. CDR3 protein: CASSFQDLQPQHF. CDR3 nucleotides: TGTGCCAGCAGCTTTCAGGATTTACAGCCCCAGCATTTT.

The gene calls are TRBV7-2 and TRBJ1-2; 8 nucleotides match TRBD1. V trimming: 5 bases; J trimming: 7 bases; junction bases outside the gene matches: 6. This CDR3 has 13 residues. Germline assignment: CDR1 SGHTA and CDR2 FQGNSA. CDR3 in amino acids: CASSMDRASGYTF. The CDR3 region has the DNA TGTGCCAGCAGCATGGACAGGGCTTCTGGCTACACCTTC.

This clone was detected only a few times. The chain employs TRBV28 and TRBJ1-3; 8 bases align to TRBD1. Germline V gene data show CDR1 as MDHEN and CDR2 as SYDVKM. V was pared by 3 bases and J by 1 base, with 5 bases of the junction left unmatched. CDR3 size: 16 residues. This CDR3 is CASSFRTGWSGNTIYF. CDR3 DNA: TGTGCCAGCAGTTTTCGGACAGGGTGGTCTGGAAACACCATATATTTT.

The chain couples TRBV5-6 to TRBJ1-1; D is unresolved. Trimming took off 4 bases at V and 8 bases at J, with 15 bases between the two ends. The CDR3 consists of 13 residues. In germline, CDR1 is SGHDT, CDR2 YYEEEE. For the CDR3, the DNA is TGTGCCAGCAGCGCCCCTACCCCCAGGGAAGCTTTCTTT. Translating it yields CASSAPTPREAFF.

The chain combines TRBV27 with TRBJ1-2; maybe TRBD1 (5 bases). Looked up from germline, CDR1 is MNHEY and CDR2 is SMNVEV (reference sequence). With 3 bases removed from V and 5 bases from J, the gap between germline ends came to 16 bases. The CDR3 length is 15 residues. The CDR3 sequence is CASSLEPPPGYGYTF. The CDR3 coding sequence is TGTGCCAGCAGTTTGGAACCTCCCCCAGGGTATGGCTACACCTTC.

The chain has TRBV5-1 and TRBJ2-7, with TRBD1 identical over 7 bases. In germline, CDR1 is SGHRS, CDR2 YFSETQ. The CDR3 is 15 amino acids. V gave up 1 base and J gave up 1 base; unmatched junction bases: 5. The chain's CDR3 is CASSLSNRGSYEQYF. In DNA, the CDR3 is TGCGCCAGCAGCTTGAGTAACAGGGGATCCTACGAGCAGTACTTC.

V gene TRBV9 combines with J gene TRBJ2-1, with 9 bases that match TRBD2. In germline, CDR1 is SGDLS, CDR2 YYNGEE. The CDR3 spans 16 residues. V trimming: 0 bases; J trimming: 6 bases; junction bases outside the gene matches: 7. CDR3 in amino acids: CASSVVGASGINEQFF. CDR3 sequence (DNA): TGTGCCAGCAGCGTAGTAGGGGCTAGCGGGATCAATGAGCAGTTCTTC.

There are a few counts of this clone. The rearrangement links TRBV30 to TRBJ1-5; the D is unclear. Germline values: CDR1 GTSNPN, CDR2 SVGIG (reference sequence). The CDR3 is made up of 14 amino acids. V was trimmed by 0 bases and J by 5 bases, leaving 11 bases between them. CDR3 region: CAWSVTEGYQPQHF. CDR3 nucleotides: TGTGCCTGGAGTGTTACAGAGGGATATCAGCCCCAGCATTTT. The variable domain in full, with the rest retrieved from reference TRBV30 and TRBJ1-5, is SQTIHQWPATLVQPVGSPLSLECTVEGTSNPNLYWYRQAAGRGLQLLFYSVGIGQISSEVPQNLSASRPQDRQFILSSKKLLLSDSGFYLCAWSVTEGYQPQHFGDGTRLSIL.

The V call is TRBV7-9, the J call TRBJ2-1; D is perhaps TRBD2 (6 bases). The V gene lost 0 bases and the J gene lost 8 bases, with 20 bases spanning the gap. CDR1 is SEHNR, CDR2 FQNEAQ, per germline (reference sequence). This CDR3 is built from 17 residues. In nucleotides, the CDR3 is TGTGCCAGCAGCTTAGCCAGACTAGGGCCCGCTGTGGATGAGCAGTTCTTC. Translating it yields CASSLARLGPAVDEQFF.

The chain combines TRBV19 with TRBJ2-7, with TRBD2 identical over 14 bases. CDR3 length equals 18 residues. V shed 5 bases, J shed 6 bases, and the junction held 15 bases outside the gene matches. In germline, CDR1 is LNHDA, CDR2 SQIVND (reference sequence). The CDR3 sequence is CASSVPGLAGVSSTEQYF. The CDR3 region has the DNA TGTGCCAGTAGTGTCCCGGGACTAGCGGGGGTGTCCTCAACCGAGCAGTACTTC.

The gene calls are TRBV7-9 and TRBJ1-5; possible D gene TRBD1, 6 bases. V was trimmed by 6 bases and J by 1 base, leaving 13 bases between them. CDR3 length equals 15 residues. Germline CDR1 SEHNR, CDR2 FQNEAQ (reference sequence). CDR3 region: CASSRQGGSNQPQHF. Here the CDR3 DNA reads TGTGCCAGCAGTCGCCAAGGGGGGAGCAATCAGCCCCAGCATTTT.

CDR3 residues: CASSFRSGAGANQPQHF. CDR3 coding DNA: TGTGCCAGCAGCTTTAGGTCAGGTGCGGGGGCCAATCAGCCCCAGCATTTT. V gene TRBV5-4 combines with J gene TRBJ1-5, with D possibly being TRBD1 (6 bases). Germline V gene lookup returns CDR1 SGHNT and CDR2 YYREEE (reference sequence). This CDR3 contains 17 residues. Trimming cost V 2 bases and J 3 bases, with 18 bases left between them.

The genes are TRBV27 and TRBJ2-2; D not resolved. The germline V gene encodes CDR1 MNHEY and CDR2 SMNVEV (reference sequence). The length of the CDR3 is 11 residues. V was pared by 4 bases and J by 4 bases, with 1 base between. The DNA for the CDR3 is TGTGCCAGCAGTTCCACCGGGGAGCTGTTTTTT. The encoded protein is CASSSTGELFF.

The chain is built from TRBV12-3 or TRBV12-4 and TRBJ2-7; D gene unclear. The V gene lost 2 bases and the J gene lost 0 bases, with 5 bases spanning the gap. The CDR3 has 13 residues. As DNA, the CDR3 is TGTGCCAGCAGTTTAAAACTCTCCTACGAGCAGTACTTC. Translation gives CASSLKLSYEQYF.

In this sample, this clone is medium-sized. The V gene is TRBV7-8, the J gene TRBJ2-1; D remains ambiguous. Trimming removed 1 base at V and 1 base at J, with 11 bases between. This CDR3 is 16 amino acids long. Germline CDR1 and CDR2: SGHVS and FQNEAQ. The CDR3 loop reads CASSLGVSFSYNEQFF. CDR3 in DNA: TGTGCCAGCAGCTTAGGGGTAAGCTTTTCCTACAATGAGCAGTTCTTC.

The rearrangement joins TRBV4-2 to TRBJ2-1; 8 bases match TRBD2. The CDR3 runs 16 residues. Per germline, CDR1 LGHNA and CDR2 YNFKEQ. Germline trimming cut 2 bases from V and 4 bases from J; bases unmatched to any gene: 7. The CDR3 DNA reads TGTGCCAGCAGCCAACAGCGGGAGAGGATTTACAATGAGCAGTTCTTC. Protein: CASSQQRERIYNEQFF.

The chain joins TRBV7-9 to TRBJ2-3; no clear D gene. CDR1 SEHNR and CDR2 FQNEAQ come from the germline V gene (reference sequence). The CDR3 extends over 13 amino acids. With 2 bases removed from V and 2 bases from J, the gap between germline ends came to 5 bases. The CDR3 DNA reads TGTGCCAGCAGCTTAACCATCACAGATACGCAGTATTTT. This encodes CASSLTITDTQYF.